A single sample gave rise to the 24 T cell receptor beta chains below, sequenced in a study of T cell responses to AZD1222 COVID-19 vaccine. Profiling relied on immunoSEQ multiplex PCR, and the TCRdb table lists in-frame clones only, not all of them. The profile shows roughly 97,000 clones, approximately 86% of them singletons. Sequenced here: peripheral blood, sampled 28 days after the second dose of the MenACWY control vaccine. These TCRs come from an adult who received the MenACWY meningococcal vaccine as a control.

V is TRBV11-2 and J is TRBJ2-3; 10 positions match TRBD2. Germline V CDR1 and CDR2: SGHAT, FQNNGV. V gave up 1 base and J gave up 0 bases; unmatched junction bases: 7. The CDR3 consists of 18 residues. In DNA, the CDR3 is TGTGCCAGCAGCTTAGGACTAGCGGGCTCTAGGAGCACAGATACGCAGTATTTT. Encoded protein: CASSLGLAGSRSTDTQYF.

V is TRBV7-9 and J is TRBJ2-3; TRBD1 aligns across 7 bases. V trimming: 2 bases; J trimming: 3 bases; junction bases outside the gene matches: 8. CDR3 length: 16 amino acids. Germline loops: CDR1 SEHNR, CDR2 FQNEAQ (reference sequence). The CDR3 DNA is TGTGCCAGCAGCTTATCTGGGGACAGACGGACAGATACGCAGTATTTT. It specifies CASSLSGDRRTDTQYF.

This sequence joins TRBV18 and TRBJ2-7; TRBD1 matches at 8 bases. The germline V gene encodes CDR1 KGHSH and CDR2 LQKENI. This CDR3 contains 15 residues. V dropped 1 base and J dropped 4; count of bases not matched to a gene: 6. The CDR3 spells CASSPLTGQGYEQYF. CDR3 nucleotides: TGTGCCAGCTCACCACTTACCGGACAGGGTTACGAGCAGTACTTC.

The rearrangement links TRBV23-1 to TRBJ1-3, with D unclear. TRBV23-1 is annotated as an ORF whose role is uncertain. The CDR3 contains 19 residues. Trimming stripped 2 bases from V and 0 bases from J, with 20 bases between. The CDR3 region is CASSQKSVSREHSGNTIYF. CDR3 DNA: TGCGCCAGCAGTCAAAAGTCCGTCAGTCGAGAACACTCTGGAAACACCATATATTTT.

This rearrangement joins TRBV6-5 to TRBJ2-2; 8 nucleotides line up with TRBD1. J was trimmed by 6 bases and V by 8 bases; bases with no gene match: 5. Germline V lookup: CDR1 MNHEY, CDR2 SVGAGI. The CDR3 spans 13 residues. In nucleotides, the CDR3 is TGTGCCAGCGTACAACAGGGGGCCGGGGAGCTGTTTTTT. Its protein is CASVQQGAGELFF.

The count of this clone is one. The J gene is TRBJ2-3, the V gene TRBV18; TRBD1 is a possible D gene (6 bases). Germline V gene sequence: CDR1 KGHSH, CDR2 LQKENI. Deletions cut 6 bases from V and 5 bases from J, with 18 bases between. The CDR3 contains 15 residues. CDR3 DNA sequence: TGTGCCAGCTCCCTTCAGGGGATCAGGGGAGATACGCAGTATTTT. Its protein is CASSLQGIRGDTQYF.

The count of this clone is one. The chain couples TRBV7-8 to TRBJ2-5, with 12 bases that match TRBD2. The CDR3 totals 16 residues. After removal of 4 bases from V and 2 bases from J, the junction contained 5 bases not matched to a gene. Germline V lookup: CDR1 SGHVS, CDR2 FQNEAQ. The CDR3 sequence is CASSWRLAGAQETQYF. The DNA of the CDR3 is TGTGCCAGCAGCTGGAGACTAGCGGGGGCACAAGAGACCCAGTACTTC.

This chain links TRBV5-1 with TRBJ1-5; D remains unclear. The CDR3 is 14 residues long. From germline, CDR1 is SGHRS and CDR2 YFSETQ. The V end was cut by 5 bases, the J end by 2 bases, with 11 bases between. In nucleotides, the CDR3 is TGCGCCAGCAGAACTGATCCTGGCAATCAGCCCCAGCATTTT. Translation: CASRTDPGNQPQHF.

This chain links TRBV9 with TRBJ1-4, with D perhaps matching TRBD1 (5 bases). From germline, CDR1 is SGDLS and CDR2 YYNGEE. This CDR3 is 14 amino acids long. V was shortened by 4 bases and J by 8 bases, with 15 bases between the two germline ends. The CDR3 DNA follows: TGTGCCAGCAGCCAAACCAGTGGGGCAGAAAAACTGTTTTTT. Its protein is CASSQTSGAEKLFF.

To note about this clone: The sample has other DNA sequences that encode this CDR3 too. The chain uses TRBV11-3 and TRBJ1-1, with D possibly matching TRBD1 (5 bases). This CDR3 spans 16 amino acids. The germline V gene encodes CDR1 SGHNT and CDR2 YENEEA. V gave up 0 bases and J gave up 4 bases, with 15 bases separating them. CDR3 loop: CASSLDGREGSTEAFF. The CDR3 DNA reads TGTGCCAGCAGCTTAGACGGCAGGGAGGGCAGCACTGAAGCTTTCTTT.

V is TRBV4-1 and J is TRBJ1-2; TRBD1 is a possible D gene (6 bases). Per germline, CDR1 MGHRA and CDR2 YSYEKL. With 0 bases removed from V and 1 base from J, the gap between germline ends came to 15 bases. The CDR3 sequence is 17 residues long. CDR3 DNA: TGCGCCAGCAGCCAAGATGGGGGCGGTCCAGTTAACTATGGCTACACCTTC. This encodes CASSQDGGGPVNYGYTF.

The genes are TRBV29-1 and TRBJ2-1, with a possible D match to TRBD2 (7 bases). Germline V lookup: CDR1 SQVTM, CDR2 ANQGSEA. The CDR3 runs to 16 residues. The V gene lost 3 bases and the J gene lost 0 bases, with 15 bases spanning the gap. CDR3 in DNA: TGCAGCGTTGAGGGGGGGGCCGGTACCTCCTACAATGAGCAGTTCTTC. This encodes CSVEGGAGTSYNEQFF.

CDR3 in DNA: TGTGCCAGCAGCCGACTTGGTGGTACTAACTATGGCTACACCTTC. As protein: CASSRLGGTNYGYTF. The rearrangement links TRBV3-1 (or the pseudogene TRBV3-2) to TRBJ1-2; unclear D gene. Trimming pared 4 bases from V and 0 bases from J, leaving 12 bases between. The CDR3 contains 15 residues. CDR1 is LGHDT and CDR2 is YNNKEL in the germline V gene (reference sequence).

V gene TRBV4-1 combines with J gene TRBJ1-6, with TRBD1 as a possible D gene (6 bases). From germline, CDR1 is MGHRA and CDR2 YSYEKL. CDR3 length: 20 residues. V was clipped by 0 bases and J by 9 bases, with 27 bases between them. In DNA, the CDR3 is TGCGCCAGCAGCCAAGACCCCCGAGCTACGGTGGGGGGCCCCCGTTCACCCCTCCACTTT. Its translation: CASSQDPRATVGGPRSPLHF.

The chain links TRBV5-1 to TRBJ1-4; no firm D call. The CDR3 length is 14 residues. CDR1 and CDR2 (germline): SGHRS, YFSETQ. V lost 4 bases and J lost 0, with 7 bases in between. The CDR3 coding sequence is TGCGCCAGCAGCCTAGATTCAACTAATGAAAAACTGTTTTTT. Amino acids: CASSLDSTNEKLFF.

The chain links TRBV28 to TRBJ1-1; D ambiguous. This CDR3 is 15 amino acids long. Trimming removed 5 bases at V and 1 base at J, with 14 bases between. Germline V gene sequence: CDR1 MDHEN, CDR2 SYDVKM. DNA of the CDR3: TGTGCCAGCAGTACAAGAAATACAGCGAACACTGAAGCTTTCTTT. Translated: CASSTRNTANTEAFF. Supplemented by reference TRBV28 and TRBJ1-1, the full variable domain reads DVKVTQSSRYLVKRTGEKVFLECVQDMDHENMFWYRQDPGLGLRLIYFSYDVKMKEKGDIPEGYSVSREKKERFSLILESASTNQTSMYLCASSTRNTANTEAFFGQGTRLTVV.

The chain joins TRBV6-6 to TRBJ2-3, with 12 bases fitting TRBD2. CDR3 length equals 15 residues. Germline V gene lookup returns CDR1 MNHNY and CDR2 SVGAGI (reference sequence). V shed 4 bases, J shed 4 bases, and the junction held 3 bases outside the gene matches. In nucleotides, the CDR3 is TGTGCCAGCAGTTTACTAGCGGGGGGTCCAGATACGCAGTATTTT. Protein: CASSLLAGGPDTQYF.

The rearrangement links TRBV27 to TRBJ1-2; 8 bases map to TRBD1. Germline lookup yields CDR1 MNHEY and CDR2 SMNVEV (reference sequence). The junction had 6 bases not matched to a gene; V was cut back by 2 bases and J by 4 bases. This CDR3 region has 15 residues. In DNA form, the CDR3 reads TGTGCCAGCAGTTTAGGCGGGACAGGAACCTATGGCTACACCTTC. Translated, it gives CASSLGGTGTYGYTF.

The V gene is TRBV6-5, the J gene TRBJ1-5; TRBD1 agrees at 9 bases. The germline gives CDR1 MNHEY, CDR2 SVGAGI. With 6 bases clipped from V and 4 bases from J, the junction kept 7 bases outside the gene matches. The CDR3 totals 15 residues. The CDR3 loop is CASSLTGGGNQPQHF. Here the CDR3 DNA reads TGTGCCAGCAGCCTGACAGGGGGGGGTAATCAGCCCCAGCATTTT.

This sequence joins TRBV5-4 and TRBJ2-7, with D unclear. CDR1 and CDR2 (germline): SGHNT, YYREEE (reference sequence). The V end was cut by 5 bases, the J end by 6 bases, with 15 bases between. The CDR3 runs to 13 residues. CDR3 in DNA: TGTGCCAGCAGTTCTGACGGAATAGGCGAGCAGTACTTC. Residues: CASSSDGIGEQYF.

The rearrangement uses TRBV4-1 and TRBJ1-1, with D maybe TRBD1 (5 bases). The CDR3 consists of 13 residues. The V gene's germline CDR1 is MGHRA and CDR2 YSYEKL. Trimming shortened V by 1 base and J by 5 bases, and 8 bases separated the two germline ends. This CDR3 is CASSQGWTTEAFF. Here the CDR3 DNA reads TGCGCCAGCAGCCAAGGATGGACAACTGAAGCTTTCTTT.

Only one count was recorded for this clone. The CDR3 coding sequence is TGTGCCAGCAGCTTGCCAGGGGTTTTCACCGAGCAGTTCTTC. Amino acids: CASSLPGVFTEQFF. This chain connects TRBV5-4 to TRBJ2-1; a weak D match, TRBD1 (6 bases). The length of the CDR3 is 14 residues. Germline loops: CDR1 SGHNT, CDR2 YYREEE (reference sequence). Trimming took 1 base from V and 10 from J, leaving 15 bases between them.

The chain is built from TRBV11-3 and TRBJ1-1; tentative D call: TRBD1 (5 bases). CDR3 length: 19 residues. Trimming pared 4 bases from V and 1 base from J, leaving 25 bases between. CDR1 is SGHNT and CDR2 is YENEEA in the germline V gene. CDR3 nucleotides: TGTGCCAGCAGCTCGGGGCTTAAGGGCTCGCGGGCTCGGAACACTGAAGCTTTCTTT. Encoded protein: CASSSGLKGSRARNTEAFF.

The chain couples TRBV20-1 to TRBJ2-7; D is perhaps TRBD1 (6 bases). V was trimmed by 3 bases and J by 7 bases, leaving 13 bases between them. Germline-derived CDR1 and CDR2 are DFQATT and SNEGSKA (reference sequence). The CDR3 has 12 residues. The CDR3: CSASWGGQEQYF. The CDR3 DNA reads TGCAGTGCTAGTTGGGGTGGACAGGAGCAGTACTTC.